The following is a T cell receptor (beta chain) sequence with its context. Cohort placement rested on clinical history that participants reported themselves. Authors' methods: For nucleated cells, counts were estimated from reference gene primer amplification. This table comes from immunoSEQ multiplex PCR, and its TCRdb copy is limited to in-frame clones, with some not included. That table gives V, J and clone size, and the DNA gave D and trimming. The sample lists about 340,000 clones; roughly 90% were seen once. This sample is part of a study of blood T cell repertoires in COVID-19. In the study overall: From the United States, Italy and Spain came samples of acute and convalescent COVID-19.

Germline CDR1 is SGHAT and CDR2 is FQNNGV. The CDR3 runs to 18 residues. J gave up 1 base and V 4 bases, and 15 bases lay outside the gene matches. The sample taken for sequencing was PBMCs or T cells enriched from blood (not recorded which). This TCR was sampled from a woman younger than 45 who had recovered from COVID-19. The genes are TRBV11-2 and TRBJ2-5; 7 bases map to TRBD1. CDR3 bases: TGTGCCAGCAGCTCAAAAAAGCTCCGGGACAGCTTCCAAGAGACCCAGTACTTC. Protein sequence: CASSSKKLRDSFQETQYF.